This entry features one T cell receptor (beta chain) sequence. The antigen is unknown. This sample is drawn from a study of a mutant IDH1 vaccine in newly diagnosed glioma. Whole-study context: Patients got radiotherapy, temozolomide, or both beforehand, and most got both. Visit V12 was scheduled at week 35 and visit V13 at week 47.

Time point noted: week 47, end of study. Every vaccine dose comprised 300 ug of mutant IDH1 20-mer peptide plus topical imiquimod. Generated by immunoSEQ multiplex PCR, the TCRdb table keeps only in-frame clones and is missing some. The sample records some 60,000 clones, 75% to 90% being singletons. The CDR3 spans 12 residues. V was clipped by 4 bases and J by 7 bases, with 10 bases between them. Germline assignment: CDR1 SGHTS and CDR2 YDEGEE. The starting material was PBMCs, obtained from a glioma patient whose treatment included an IDH1 peptide vaccine. The chain combines TRBV5-8 with TRBJ2-3; D is unresolved. This TCR derives from a woman between 50 and 59 years old with glioma. CDR3 protein: CASSGYFNTQYF. CDR3 bases: TGTGCCAGCAGCGGGTATTTCAATACGCAGTATTTT.